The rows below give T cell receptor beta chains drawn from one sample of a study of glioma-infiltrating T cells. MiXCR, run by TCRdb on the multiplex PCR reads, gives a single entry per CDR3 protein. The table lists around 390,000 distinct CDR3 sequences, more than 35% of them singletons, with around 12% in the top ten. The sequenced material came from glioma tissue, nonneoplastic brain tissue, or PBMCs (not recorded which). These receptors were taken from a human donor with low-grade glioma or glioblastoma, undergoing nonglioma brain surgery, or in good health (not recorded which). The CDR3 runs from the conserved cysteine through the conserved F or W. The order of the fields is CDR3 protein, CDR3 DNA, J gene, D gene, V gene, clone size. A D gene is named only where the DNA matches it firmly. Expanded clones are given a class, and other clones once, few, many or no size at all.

CDR3aa: CASTTGTGRGYTF
CDR3nt: TGTGCCAGCACCACGGGAACAGGTCGAGGCTACACCTTC
j_gene: TRBJ1-2
d_gene: -
v_gene: TRBV6-2/TRBV6-3
abundance: many

CDR3aa: CASSFYRVTSNSPLHF
CDR3nt: TGTGCCAGCAGTTTTTATAGGGTAACCTCCAATTCACCCCTCCACTTT
j_gene: TRBJ1-6
d_gene: -
v_gene: TRBV12-3/TRBV12-4
abundance: -

CDR3aa: CASSIRGTEAFF
CDR3nt: TGTGCCAGCAGCATACGTGGCACTGAAGCTTTCTTT
j_gene: TRBJ1-1
d_gene: -
v_gene: TRBV7-2
abundance: few

CDR3aa: CASSLIGSRNEQFF
CDR3nt: TGTGCCAGCAGCTTAATCGGGAGTAGGAATGAGCAGTTCTTC
j_gene: TRBJ2-1
d_gene: -
v_gene: TRBV11-2
abundance: -

CDR3aa: CASSQEARVSYNEQFF
CDR3nt: TGTGCCAGCAGCCAAGAGGCACGCGTCTCCTACAATGAGCAGTTCTTC
j_gene: TRBJ2-1
d_gene: -
v_gene: TRBV4-2
abundance: few

CDR3aa: CASSPATGNTQYF
CDR3nt: TGTGCCAGCTCACCCGCTACAGGGAATACGCAGTATTTT
j_gene: TRBJ2-3
d_gene: -
v_gene: TRBV18
abundance: once

CDR3aa: CASSRGTGVATDTQYF
CDR3nt: TGCGCCAGCAGCCGCGGGACAGGGGTCGCGACAGATACGCAGTATTTT
j_gene: TRBJ2-3
d_gene: TRBD1
v_gene: TRBV5-1
abundance: -

CDR3aa: CASSQESLGVGTDTQYF
CDR3nt: TGTGCCAGCAGCCAAGAATCATTGGGAGTTGGCACAGATACGCAGTATTTT
j_gene: TRBJ2-3
d_gene: -
v_gene: TRBV4-2
abundance: few

CDR3aa: CARSSREASYEQYF
CDR3nt: TGTGCCCGCAGCTCGCGGGAGGCGTCCTACGAGCAGTACTTC
j_gene: TRBJ2-7
d_gene: TRBD2
v_gene: TRBV7-6
abundance: -

CDR3aa: CASSPGRQGRETQYF
CDR3nt: TGTGCCAGCAGTCCCGGCCGGCAGGGGAGGGAGACCCAGTACTTC
j_gene: TRBJ2-5
d_gene: -
v_gene: TRBV27
abundance: -

CDR3aa: CASSLQGGDTQYF
CDR3nt: TGTGCCAGCAGCTTGCAGGGGGGTGATACGCAGTATTTT
j_gene: TRBJ2-3
d_gene: -
v_gene: TRBV7-2
abundance: many

CDR3aa: CSAREWGLAETQYF
CDR3nt: TGCAGTGCTAGAGAGTGGGGACTAGCAGAGACCCAGTACTTC
j_gene: TRBJ2-5
d_gene: TRBD2
v_gene: TRBV20-1
abundance: many

CDR3aa: CSAFKTSYVETQYF
CDR3nt: TGCAGTGCTTTTAAGACTAGCTATGTAGAGACCCAGTACTTC
j_gene: TRBJ2-5
d_gene: TRBD2
v_gene: TRBV20-1
abundance: many

CDR3aa: CASSKTGINQPQHF
CDR3nt: TGTGCCAGCAGTAAGACAGGGATCAATCAGCCCCAGCATTTT
j_gene: TRBJ1-5
d_gene: TRBD1
v_gene: TRBV6-2/TRBV6-3
abundance: many

CDR3aa: CASIKGTGSGEQYF
CDR3nt: TGTGCCAGCATTAAAGGGACAGGGTCCGGAGAGCAGTACTTC
j_gene: TRBJ2-7
d_gene: TRBD1
v_gene: TRBV11-1
abundance: -

CDR3aa: CSARDVTSTDTQYF
CDR3nt: TGCAGTGCTAGAGATGTAACTAGCACAGATACGCAGTATTTT
j_gene: TRBJ2-3
d_gene: -
v_gene: TRBV20-1
abundance: -

CDR3aa: CASSFRPSRDGNSPLHF
CDR3nt: TGTGCCAGCAGTTTTAGACCTAGCCGGGATGGCAATTCACCCCTCCACTTT
j_gene: TRBJ1-6
d_gene: -
v_gene: TRBV28
abundance: -

CDR3aa: CASSLRGRTFYEQYF
CDR3nt: TGTGCCAGCAGTTTGAGGGGCAGGACCTTCTACGAGCAGTACTTC
j_gene: TRBJ2-7
d_gene: -
v_gene: TRBV28
abundance: few

CDR3aa: CASRRRGNQETQYF
CDR3nt: TGTGCCAGCAGACGACGGGGTAACCAAGAGACCCAGTACTTC
j_gene: TRBJ2-5
d_gene: -
v_gene: TRBV7-2
abundance: -

CDR3aa: CASSLGGKKNSPLHF
CDR3nt: TGTGCCAGCAGTTTAGGGGGTAAAAAGAATTCACCCCTCCACTTT
j_gene: TRBJ1-6
d_gene: -
v_gene: TRBV28
abundance: few

CDR3aa: CASTPGPSYEQYF
CDR3nt: TGTGCCAGTACCCCAGGTCCCTCCTACGAGCAGTACTTC
j_gene: TRBJ2-7
d_gene: -
v_gene: TRBV19
abundance: few

CDR3aa: CASSTVDREGTEAFF
CDR3nt: TGTGCCAGCAGCACCGTGGACAGGGAGGGCACTGAAGCTTTCTTT
j_gene: TRBJ1-1
d_gene: TRBD1
v_gene: TRBV7-9
abundance: -

CDR3aa: CASSLGLAGGMSDTKYF
CDR3nt: TGTGCCAGCAGCTTGGGACTAGCGGGAGGGATGTCAGATACGAAGTATTTT
j_gene: TRBJ2-3
d_gene: TRBD2
v_gene: TRBV7-2
abundance: -

CDR3aa: CVSSGQWQDNEKLFF
CDR3nt: TGTGTCAGCAGCGGCCAGTGGCAGGATAATGAAAAACTGTTTTTT
j_gene: TRBJ1-4
d_gene: -
v_gene: TRBV7-9
abundance: -